A single sample gave rise to the 9 T cell receptor beta chains below, sequenced in a study of T-cell reconstitution after alpha-beta-depleted transplantation in children. The authors prepared the TCRbeta library with unique molecular identifiers. TCRdb re-analysed the PCR reads in MiXCR, keeping a single row per CDR3 protein. The sample gives about 340,000 distinct CDR3 sequences, around 16% of which show up once; around 41% is in the top ten. Material: PBMCs, mostly from graft donor cells, obtained 360 days after TCRalphabeta/CD19-depleted stem cell transplant. The receptors derive from a male patient aged 2-9 years who had a stem cell transplant for acute lymphoblastic leukemia, so the T cells may come from the graft donor.

This sequence joins TRBV7-9 and TRBJ2-3; weak D call: TRBD2 (5 bases). Germline CDR1 reads SEHNR; CDR2 reads FQNEAQ (reference sequence). V was clipped by 4 bases and J by 2 bases, with 16 bases between them. This CDR3 contains 16 residues. The CDR3, as DNA: TGTGCCAGCAGCTCCGGGGTGACCCGTCCCACAGATACGCAGTATTTT. It specifies CASSSGVTRPTDTQYF.

The chain combines TRBV20-1 with TRBJ2-1; either TRBD1 or TRBD2 may fit D (6 bases each). Trimming took 3 bases from V and 3 from J, leaving 18 bases between them. The CDR3 sequence is 16 residues long. Germline-derived CDR1 and CDR2 are DFQATT and SNEGSKA (reference sequence). The CDR3, as DNA: TGCAGTGCTAGCCCCTGGGGGGCGGGGATCTACAATGAGCAGTTCTTC. Translation gives CSASPWGAGIYNEQFF.

At least ten counts were recorded for this clonotype. The rearrangement uses TRBV10-3 and TRBJ2-1, with TRBD2 identical over 12 bases. Germline CDR1 and CDR2: ENHRY and SYGVKD. V trimming: 6 bases; J trimming: 0 bases; junction bases outside the gene matches: 9. There are 18 residues in the CDR3. The CDR3 region is CAIRAASGRVGSYNEQFF. DNA of the CDR3: TGTGCCATCAGGGCGGCTAGCGGGAGGGTTGGCTCCTACAATGAGCAGTTCTTC.

The V and J genes are TRBV12-3 or TRBV12-4 and TRBJ2-2, with 7 bases fitting TRBD1. The V segment lost 6 bases and the J segment 6 bases; nucleotides outside the gene matches: 13. This CDR3 has 16 amino acids. CDR3 region: CASSPGGWGRAGELFF. Here the CDR3 DNA reads TGTGCCAGCAGCCCAGGGGGTTGGGGACGGGCCGGGGAGCTGTTTTTT.

The V gene is TRBV5-6, the J gene TRBJ2-5; D gene uncertain. The germline CDR1 and CDR2 sequences are SGHDT and YYEEEE. CDR3 length: 14 amino acids. V lost 0 bases and J 2 bases, leaving 8 bases between the germline ends. The CDR3 nucleotides are TGTGCCAGCAGCTTGGAGCGTCTACAAGAGACCCAGTACTTC. It codes for CASSLERLQETQYF. Complete variable domain (other parts from reference TRBV5-6 and TRBJ2-5): DAGVTQSPTHLIKTRGQQVTLRCSPKSGHDTVSWYQQALGQGPQFIFQYYEEEERQRGNFPDRFSGHQFPNYSSELNVNALLLGDSALYLCASSLERLQETQYFGPGTRLLVL.

There are a few counts of this clonotype. V usage is TRBV28 and J usage is TRBJ2-1; 11 bases fit TRBD2. The ends lost 6 bases at V and 5 bases at J; junction bases unmatched: 9. CDR3 size: 16 residues. CDR1 and CDR2 from the germline V gene are MDHEN and SYDVKM. The DNA for the CDR3 is TGTGCCAGCAGAGAGATAGCGGGAGGGCTTCACAATGAGCAGTTCTTC. It specifies CASREIAGGLHNEQFF.

The chain combines TRBV6-2 or TRBV6-3 with TRBJ2-7; D possibly matches TRBD1 or TRBD2 (6 bases each). The CDR3 consists of 14 residues. CDR1 is MNHEY and CDR2 is SVGEGT in the germline V gene. Trimming left V 7 bases short and J 2 bases short, with 15 bases between. The CDR3 DNA is TGTGCCAGCATCCCACCGGGGGCCCCCTACGAGCAGTACTTC. Amino acids: CASIPPGAPYEQYF.

This clonotype was picked up a small number of times. This rearrangement joins TRBV10-3 to TRBJ2-3; the match to TRBD2 covers 9 bases. Germline CDR1 ENHRY, CDR2 SYGVKD. The CDR3 runs 14 residues. V trimming: 4 bases; J trimming: 4 bases; junction bases outside the gene matches: 3. The CDR3 nucleotides are TGTGCCATCAGTGGGACTAGCGTGGCAGATACGCAGTATTTT. It specifies CAISGTSVADTQYF.

This clonotype has at least ten counts. This chain connects TRBV28 to TRBJ2-1; a weak D match, TRBD2 (6 bases). Germline CDR1 reads MDHEN; CDR2 reads SYDVKM. This CDR3 region has 15 residues. V shed 3 bases and J shed 0 bases, with 9 bases lying between them. The CDR3 sequence: CASSFAGSSYNEQFF. CDR3 nucleotide sequence: TGTGCCAGCAGTTTCGCGGGGTCCTCCTACAATGAGCAGTTCTTC. The whole variable domain, filled in from reference TRBV28 and TRBJ2-1, reads DVKVTQSSRYLVKRTGEKVFLECVQDMDHENMFWYRQDPGLGLRLIYFSYDVKMKEKGDIPEGYSVSREKKERFSLILESASTNQTSMYLCASSFAGSSYNEQFFGPGTRLTVL.